The text below deals with one TCR beta chain. Its antigen is still unknown. Looked up from germline, CDR1 is MNHNY and CDR2 is SVGAGI (reference sequence). CDR3 length: 12 amino acids. The V gene end was trimmed by 10 bases and the J gene end by 6 bases; junction bases not matched to a gene: 7. This sample stems from a study of T cell repertoires in cytomegalovirus infection. Study-level background: CMV epitopes used comprised recently identified HLA-C-restricted ones and well-studied HLA-B-restricted ones. Through public TCR beta signatures, both CMV infection and matching HLA type were indicated. Overall study results and limits: Dominating the ex vivo response were HLA-C-restricted CMV-specific TCR beta clonotypes. Summed frequency of public TCR beta families distinguished CMV carriers with the relevant HLA.

TCRdb recomputed calls from the reads with MiXCR, one row per CDR3 protein. Of hundreds of thousands of distinct CDR3 sequences listed, roughly a third are singletons. Sample: cultured PBMCs, taken from culture after CMV antigen stimulation. The TCR originated in a human donor in good health (CMV status not recorded). Some clones in this sample may be carry-over from other donors' samples. The chain joins TRBV6-6 to TRBJ2-7; the match to TRBD1 covers 9 bases. CDR3 sequence (DNA): TGTGCCACCCGAGGACAGGGGCTCGAGCAGTACTTC. It specifies CATRGQGLEQYF.